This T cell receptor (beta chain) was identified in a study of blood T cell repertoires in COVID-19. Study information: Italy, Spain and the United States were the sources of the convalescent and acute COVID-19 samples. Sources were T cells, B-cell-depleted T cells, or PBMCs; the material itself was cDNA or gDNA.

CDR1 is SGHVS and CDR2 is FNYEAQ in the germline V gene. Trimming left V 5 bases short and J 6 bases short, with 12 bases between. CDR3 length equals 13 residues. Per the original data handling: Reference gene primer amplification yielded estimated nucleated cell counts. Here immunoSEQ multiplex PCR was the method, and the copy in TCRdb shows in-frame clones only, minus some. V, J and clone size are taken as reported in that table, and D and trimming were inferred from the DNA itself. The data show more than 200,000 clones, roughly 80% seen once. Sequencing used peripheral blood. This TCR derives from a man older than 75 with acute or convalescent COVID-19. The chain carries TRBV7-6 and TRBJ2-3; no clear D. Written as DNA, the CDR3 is TGTGCCAGCAGCGGCTCGCGAGCGGATACGCAGTATTTT. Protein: CASSGSRADTQYF.